Listed below are T cell receptor beta chains from one sample, sequenced in a study of cytomegalovirus exposure and HLA in healthy donors. Sequenced by immunoSEQ multiplex PCR; TCRdb stores in-frame clones only, minus some. The table has some 200,000 clones, about 80% seen once. Material for sequencing was PBMCs. The receptors were gathered from a woman in her 30s in good health and CMV-seronegative. CDR3s include the opening cysteine and the closing phenylalanine or tryptophan. The order of the fields is D gene, clone size, J gene, V gene, CDR3 protein, CDR3 DNA. A D gene is named only where the DNA matches it firmly. Expanded clones get a size class; other rows say once, few or many, or leave the size out.

>.|.|TRBJ1-2|TRBV6-5
CASSRQVQQGGYPF
TGTGCCAGCAGTCGCCAGGTACAACAGGGTGGCTACCCCTTC
>.|few|TRBJ2-7|TRBV10-3
CAISDVSAYEQYF
TGTGCCATCAGTGATGTTAGTGCCTACGAGCAGTACTTC
>TRBD2|.|TRBJ2-7|TRBV7-6
CASSLSLAGDEQHF
TGTGCCAGCAGCTTATCACTAGCGGGAGACGAGCAGCACTTC
>TRBD1|.|TRBJ1-2|TRBV7-2
CASSLAGTGDNYGYTF
TGTGCCAGCAGCCTAGCCGGGACAGGGGATAACTATGGCTACACCTTC
>.|once|TRBJ2-7|TRBV19
CASSPRRVNNEQYF
TGTGCCAGTAGTCCGCGACGGGTCAACAACGAGCAGTACTTC
>.|.|TRBJ2-7|TRBV29-1
CSVVIGNGAYEQYF
TGCAGCGTTGTGATTGGTAACGGGGCCTACGAGCAGTACTTC
>TRBD2|.|TRBJ2-5|TRBV4-1
CASSQLAGEQETQYF
TGCGCCAGCAGCCAGCTAGCGGGGGAACAAGAGACCCAGTACTTC
>.|.|TRBJ2-1|TRBV2
CASRERIGTPSGWAGDPYNEQFF
TGTGCCAGCAGAGAAAGGATCGGGACACCTTCGGGTTGGGCGGGAGACCCCTACAATGAGCAGTTCTTC
>TRBD2|once|TRBJ2-1|TRBV7-2
CASSSRGGGSYNEQFF
TGTGCCAGCAGCTCCCGGGGAGGCGGGAGCTACAATGAGCAGTTCTTC
>.|once|TRBJ2-7|TRBV27
CASSLGLVLGGYEQYF
TGTGCCAGCAGTTTAGGGCTTGTTCTAGGGGGCTACGAGCAGTACTTC
>.|.|TRBJ2-2|TRBV28
CASSLRTGELFF
TGTGCCAGCAGTTTACGCACCGGGGAGCTGTTTTTT
>TRBD1|once|TRBJ1-5|TRBV27
CASSLLGGGEKPQHF
TGTGCCAGCAGTTTACTAGGGGGCGGGGAGAAGCCCCAGCATTTT
>TRBD1|.|TRBJ2-7|TRBV6-1
CASSEFGDRAIEQYF
TGTGCCAGCAGTGAATTTGGGGACAGGGCCATCGAGCAGTACTTC
>.|.|TRBJ1-1|TRBV18
CASSTTVMNTEAFF
TGTGCCAGCTCGACAACGGTCATGAACACTGAAGCTTTCTTT
>.|.|TRBJ1-2|TRBV6-6
CASSWGTSITNYGYTF
TGTGCCAGCAGTTGGGGGACATCGATAACTAACTATGGCTACACCTTC
>TRBD1|once|TRBJ2-5|TRBV14
CASSRRRFGTGRQETQYF
TGTGCCAGCAGCCGTCGGAGGTTCGGGACAGGTCGGCAAGAGACCCAGTACTTC
>TRBD1|.|TRBJ2-7|TRBV9
CASSVGDSSYEQYF
TGTGCCAGCAGCGTAGGGGACAGCTCCTACGAGCAGTACTTC
>.|.|TRBJ2-7|TRBV10-3
CAISDQGSSYEQYF
TGTGCCATCAGTGACCAGGGGAGCTCCTACGAGCAGTACTTC
>TRBD2|few|TRBJ2-7|TRBV10-1
CASSEPSGSSYEQYF
TGCGCCAGCAGTGAGCCTAGCGGGAGCTCCTACGAGCAGTACTTC
>.|.|TRBJ2-7|TRBV4-2
CASSQGIAASTYEQYF
TGTGCCAGCAGCCAAGGAATAGCGGCTAGCACCTACGAGCAGTACTTC
>.|.|TRBJ2-3|TRBV29-1
CSVDRLAWSTDTQYF
TGCAGCGTTGACCGCCTAGCGTGGAGCACAGATACGCAGTATTTT
>.|once|TRBJ2-3|TRBV15
CATSRDLASSDTQYF
TGTGCCACCAGCAGAGATCTCGCTAGTTCAGATACGCAGTATTTT
>.|.|TRBJ1-5|TRBV6-5
CASSNLRAHNQPQHF
TGTGCCAGCAGTAACCTCAGGGCACACAATCAGCCCCAGCATTTT
>TRBD2|.|TRBJ2-3|TRBV4-1
CASSPGGPIDTQYF
TGCGCCAGCAGCCCGGGGGGGCCGATAGATACGCAGTATTTT
>.|.|TRBJ2-3|TRBV5-1
CASSIAGQRTDTQYF
TGCGCCAGCAGCATCGCCGGACAGCGCACAGATACGCAGTATTTT
>.|.|TRBJ2-2|TRBV6-6
CASSSTVNTGELFF
TGTGCCAGCAGTTCGACAGTGAACACCGGGGAGCTGTTTTTT
>.|.|TRBJ2-2|TRBV11-2
CASIPQNSIPSTGELFF
TGTGCCAGCATCCCCCAGAATAGCATCCCGAGCACCGGGGAGCTGTTTTTT
>.|.|TRBJ1-1|TRBV7-9
CASSLLGITEAFF
TGTGCCAGCAGCTTACTCGGGATCACTGAAGCTTTCTTT
>.|few|TRBJ2-7|TRBV14
CASSQGESREQYF
TGTGCCAGCAGCCAAGGGGAGTCACGCGAGCAGTACTTC
>.|.|TRBJ1-1|TRBV6-6
CASRDRGHTMNTEAFF
TGTGCCAGCAGAGACAGAGGCCACACTATGAACACTGAAGCTTTCTTT
>.|.|TRBJ2-5|TRBV7-9
CASSLVPGEETQYF
TGTGCCAGCAGCTTAGTTCCAGGGGAAGAGACCCAGTACTTC
>TRBD2|.|TRBJ2-7|TRBV9
CASSVGGRGYEQYF
TGTGCCAGCAGCGTAGGGGGGAGGGGCTACGAGCAGTACTTC
>.|few|TRBJ2-1|TRBV5-4
CASSLVDSYNEQFF
TGTGCCAGCAGCTTGGTAGACTCCTACAATGAGCAGTTCTTC
>TRBD1|.|TRBJ1-6|TRBV15
CATSSGAGGNSPLHF
TGTGCCACCAGCTCGGGGGCAGGGGGTAATTCACCCCTCCACTTT
>.|.|TRBJ1-2|TRBV16
CASSQQGQNYGYTF
TGTGCCAGCAGCCAACAGGGGCAGAACTATGGCTACACCTTC
>TRBD2|once|TRBJ2-3|TRBV9
CASSTTLAGSTDTQYF
TGTGCCAGCAGCACGACACTAGCGGGGAGCACAGATACGCAGTATTTT
>.|.|TRBJ1-5|TRBV6-5
CASRERQSSNQPQHF
TGTGCCAGCAGGGAAAGACAAAGTAGCAATCAGCCCCAGCATTTT
>.|.|TRBJ1-4|TRBV7-9
CASSLKQGSEKLFF
TGTGCCAGCAGCTTAAAACAGGGTAGTGAAAAACTGTTTTTT
>.|.|TRBJ1-4|TRBV6-1
CASNPVATNEKLFF
TGTGCCAGCAATCCGGTCGCAACTAATGAAAAACTGTTTTTT
>.|.|TRBJ1-1|TRBV11-2
CASRSIKSGTEAFF
TGTGCCAGCAGATCAATTAAGTCGGGCACTGAAGCTTTCTTT